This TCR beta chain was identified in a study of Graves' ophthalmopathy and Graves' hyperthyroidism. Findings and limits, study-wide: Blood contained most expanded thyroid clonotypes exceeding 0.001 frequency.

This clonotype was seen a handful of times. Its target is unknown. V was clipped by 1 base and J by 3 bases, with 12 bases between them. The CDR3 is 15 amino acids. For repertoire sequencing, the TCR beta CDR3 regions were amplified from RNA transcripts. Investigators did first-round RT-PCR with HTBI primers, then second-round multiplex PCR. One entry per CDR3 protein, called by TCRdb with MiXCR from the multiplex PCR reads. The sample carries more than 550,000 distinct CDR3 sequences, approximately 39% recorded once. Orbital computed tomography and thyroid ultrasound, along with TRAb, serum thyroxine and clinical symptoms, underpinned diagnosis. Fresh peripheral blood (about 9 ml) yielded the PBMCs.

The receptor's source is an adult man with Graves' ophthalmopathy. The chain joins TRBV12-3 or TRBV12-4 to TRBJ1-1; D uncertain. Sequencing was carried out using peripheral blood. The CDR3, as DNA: TGTGCCAGCAGTTTAGGACCGACGAGGGACACTGAAGCTTTCTTT. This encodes CASSLGPTRDTEAFF.